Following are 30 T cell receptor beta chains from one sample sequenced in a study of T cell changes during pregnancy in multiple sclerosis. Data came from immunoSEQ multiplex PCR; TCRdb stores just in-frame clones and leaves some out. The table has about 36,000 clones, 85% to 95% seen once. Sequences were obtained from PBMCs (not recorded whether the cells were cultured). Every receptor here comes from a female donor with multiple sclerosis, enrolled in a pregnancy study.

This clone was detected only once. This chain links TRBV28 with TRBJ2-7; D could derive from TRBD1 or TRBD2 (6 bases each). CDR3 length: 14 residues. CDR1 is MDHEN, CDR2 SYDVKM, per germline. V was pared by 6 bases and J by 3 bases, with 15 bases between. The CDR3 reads CASSPPGANYEQYF. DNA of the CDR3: TGTGCCAGCAGCCCCCCGGGGGCCAACTACGAGCAGTACTTC. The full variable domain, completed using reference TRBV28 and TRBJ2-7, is DVKVTQSSRYLVKRTGEKVFLECVQDMDHENMFWYRQDPGLGLRLIYFSYDVKMKEKGDIPEGYSVSREKKERFSLILESASTNQTSMYLCASSPPGANYEQYFGPGTRLTVT.

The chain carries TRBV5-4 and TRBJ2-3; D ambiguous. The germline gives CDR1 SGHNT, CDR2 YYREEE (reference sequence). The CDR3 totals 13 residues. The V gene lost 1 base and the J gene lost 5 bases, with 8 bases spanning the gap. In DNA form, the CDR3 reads TGTGCCAGCAGCTTGTCCATGAAAGATACGCAGTATTTT. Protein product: CASSLSMKDTQYF.

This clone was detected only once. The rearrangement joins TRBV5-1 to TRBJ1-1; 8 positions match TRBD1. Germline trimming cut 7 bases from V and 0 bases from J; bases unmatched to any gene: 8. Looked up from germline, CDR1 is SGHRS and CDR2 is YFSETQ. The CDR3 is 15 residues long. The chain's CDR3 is CASETGAPMNTEAFF. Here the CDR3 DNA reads TGCGCCAGCGAGACAGGGGCCCCAATGAACACTGAAGCTTTCTTT.

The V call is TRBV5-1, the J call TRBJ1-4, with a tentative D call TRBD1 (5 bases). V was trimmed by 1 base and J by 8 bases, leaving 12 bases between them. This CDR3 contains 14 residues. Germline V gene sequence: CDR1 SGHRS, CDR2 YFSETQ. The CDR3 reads CASSLRGVGEKLFF. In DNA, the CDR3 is TGCGCCAGCAGCTTGCGGGGGGTAGGCGAAAAACTGTTTTTT.

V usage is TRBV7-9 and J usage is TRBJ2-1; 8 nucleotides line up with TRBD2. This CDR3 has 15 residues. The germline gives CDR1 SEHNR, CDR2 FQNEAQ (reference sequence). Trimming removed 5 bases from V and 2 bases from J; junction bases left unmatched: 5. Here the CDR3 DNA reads TGTGCCAGCAGCCGAAGCGGGAGTCCCTACAATGAGCAGTTCTTC. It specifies CASSRSGSPYNEQFF.

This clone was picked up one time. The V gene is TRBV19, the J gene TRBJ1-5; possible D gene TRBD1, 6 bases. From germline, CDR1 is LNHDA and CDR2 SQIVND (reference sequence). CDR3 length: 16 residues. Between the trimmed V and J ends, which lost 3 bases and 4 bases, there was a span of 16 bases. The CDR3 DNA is TGTGCCAGTAGTATGGGGGCACGGGGACGAAATCAGCCCCAGCATTTT. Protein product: CASSMGARGRNQPQHF.

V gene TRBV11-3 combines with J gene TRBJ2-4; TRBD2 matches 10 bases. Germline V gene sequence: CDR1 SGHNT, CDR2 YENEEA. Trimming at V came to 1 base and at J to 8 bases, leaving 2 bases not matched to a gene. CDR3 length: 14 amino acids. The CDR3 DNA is TGTGCCAGCAGCTTAGGAAGCGGGAGGGACATTCAGTACTTC. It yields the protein CASSLGSGRDIQYF.

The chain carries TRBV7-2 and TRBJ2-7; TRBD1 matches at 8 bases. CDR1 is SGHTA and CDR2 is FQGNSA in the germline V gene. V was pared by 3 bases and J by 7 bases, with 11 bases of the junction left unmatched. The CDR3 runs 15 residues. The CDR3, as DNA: TGTGCCAGCAGCTTCAGACAGGGGAGGTCATGGGAGCAGTACTTC. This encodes CASSFRQGRSWEQYF.

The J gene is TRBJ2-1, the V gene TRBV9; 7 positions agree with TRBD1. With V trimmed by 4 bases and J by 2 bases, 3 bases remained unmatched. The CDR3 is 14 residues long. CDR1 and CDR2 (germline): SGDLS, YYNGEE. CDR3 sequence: CASSSTGTYNEQFF. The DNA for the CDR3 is TGTGCCAGCAGCTCGACAGGGACCTACAATGAGCAGTTCTTC.

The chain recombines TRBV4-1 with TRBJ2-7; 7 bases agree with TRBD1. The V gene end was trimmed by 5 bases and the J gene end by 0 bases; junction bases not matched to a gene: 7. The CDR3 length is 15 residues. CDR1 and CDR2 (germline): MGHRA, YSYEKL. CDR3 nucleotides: TGCGCCAGCAGCTACAGACCAGGGGGCTCCTACGAGCAGTACTTC. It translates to CASSYRPGGSYEQYF.

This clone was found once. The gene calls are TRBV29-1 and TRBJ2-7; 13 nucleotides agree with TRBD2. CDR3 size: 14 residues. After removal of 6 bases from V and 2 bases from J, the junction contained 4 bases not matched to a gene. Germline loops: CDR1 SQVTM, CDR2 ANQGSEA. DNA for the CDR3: TGCAGCGTCCAAGGACTAGCGGGAGCCTACGAGCAGTACTTC. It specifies CSVQGLAGAYEQYF.

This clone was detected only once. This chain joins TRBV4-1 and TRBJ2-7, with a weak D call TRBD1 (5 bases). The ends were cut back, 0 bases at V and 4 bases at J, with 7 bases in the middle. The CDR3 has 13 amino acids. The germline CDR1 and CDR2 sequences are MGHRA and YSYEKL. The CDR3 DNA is TGCGCCAGCAGCCAAGATCGGACATACGAGCAGTACTTC. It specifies CASSQDRTYEQYF.

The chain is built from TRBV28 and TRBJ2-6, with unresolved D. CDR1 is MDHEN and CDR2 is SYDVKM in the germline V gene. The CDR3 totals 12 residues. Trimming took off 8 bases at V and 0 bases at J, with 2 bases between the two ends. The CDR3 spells CASLSGANVLTF. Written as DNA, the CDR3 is TGTGCCAGCCTCTCTGGGGCCAACGTCCTGACTTTC.

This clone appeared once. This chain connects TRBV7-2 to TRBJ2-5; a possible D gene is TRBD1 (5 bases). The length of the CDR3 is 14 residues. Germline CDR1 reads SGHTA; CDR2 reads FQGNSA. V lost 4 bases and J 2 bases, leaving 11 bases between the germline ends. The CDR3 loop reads CASSSRTFQETQYF. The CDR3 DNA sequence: TGTGCCAGCAGCTCGAGGACATTTCAAGAGACCCAGTACTTC.

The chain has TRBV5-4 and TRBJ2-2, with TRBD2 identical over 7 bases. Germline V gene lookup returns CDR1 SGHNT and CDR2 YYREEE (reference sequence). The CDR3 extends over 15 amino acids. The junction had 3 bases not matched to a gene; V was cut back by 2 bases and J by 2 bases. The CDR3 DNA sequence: TGTGCCAGCAGCTTTCCTAGCGGCAACACCGGGGAGCTGTTTTTT. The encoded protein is CASSFPSGNTGELFF.

CDR3 loop: CASRPERYRGGVYEQYF. CDR3 DNA: TGTGCCAGCAGACCAGAAAGATACAGGGGAGGGGTATACGAGCAGTACTTC. The rearrangement joins TRBV28 to TRBJ2-7, with D perhaps given as TRBD1 or TRBD2 (7 bases each). Germline V gene data show CDR1 as MDHEN and CDR2 as SYDVKM. There are 17 residues in the CDR3. Trimming took 6 bases from V and 4 from J, leaving 25 bases between them. The full variable domain, rest sourced from reference TRBV28 and TRBJ2-7, is DVKVTQSSRYLVKRTGEKVFLECVQDMDHENMFWYRQDPGLGLRLIYFSYDVKMKEKGDIPEGYSVSREKKERFSLILESASTNQTSMYLCASRPERYRGGVYEQYFGPGTRLTVT.

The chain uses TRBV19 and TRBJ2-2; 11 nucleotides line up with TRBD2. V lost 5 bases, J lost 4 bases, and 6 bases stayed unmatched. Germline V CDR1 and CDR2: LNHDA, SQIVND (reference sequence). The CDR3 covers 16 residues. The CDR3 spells CASSGTSGSRTGELFF. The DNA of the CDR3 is TGTGCCAGTAGTGGTACTAGCGGGAGTCGCACCGGGGAGCTGTTTTTT. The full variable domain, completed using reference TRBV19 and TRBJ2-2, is DGGITQSPKYLFRKEGQNVTLSCEQNLNHDAMYWYRQDPGQGLRLIYYSQIVNDFQKGDIAEGYSVSREKKESFPLTVTSAQKNPTAFYLCASSGTSGSRTGELFFGEGSRLTVL.

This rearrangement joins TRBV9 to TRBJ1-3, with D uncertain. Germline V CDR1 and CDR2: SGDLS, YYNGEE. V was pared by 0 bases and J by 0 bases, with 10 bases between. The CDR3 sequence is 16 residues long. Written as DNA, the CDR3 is TGTGCCAGCAGCGTAGCTTTAACAGACTCTGGAAACACCATATATTTT. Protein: CASSVALTDSGNTIYF.

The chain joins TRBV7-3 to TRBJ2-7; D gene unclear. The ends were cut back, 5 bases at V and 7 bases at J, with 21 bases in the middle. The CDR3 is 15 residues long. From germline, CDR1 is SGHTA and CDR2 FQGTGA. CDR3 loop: CASSPSYGSGVEQYF. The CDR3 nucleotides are TGTGCCAGCAGCCCCTCCTACGGCTCCGGCGTGGAGCAGTACTTC.

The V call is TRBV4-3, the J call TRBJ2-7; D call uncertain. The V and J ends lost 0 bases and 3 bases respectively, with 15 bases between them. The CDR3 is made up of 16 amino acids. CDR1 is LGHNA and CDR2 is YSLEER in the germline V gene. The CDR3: CASSQDRASRSYEQYF. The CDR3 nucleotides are TGCGCCAGCAGCCAAGATCGCGCCTCAAGAAGCTACGAGCAGTACTTC.

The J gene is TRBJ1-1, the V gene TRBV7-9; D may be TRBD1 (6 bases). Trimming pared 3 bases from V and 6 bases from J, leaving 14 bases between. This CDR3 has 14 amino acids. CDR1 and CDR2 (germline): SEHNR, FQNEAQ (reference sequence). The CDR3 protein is CASSFGGLAAEAFF. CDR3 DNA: TGTGCCAGCAGCTTTGGGGGCCTCGCGGCTGAAGCTTTCTTT.

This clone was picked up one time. The CDR3: CASRSEGSNYGYTF. As DNA, the CDR3 is TGTGCCAGCAGGAGCGAGGGATCTAACTATGGCTACACCTTC. The chain employs TRBV2 and TRBJ1-2, with unresolved D. Germline V lookup: CDR1 SNHLY, CDR2 FYNNEI. This CDR3 spans 14 amino acids. V lost 6 bases to trimming and J lost 0 bases, with 11 bases between them.

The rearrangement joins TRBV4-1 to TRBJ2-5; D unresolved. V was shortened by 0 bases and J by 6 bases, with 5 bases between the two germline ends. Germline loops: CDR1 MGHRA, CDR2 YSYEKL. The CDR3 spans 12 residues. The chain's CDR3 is CASSQEFQTQYF. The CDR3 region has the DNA TGCGCCAGCAGCCAAGAATTCCAGACCCAGTACTTC.

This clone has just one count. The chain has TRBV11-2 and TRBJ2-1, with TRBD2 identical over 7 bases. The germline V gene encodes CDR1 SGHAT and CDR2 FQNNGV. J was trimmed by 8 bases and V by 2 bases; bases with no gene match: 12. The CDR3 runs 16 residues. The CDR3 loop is CASSLMGSGIWDEQFF. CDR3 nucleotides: TGTGCCAGCAGCTTAATGGGGAGCGGGATTTGGGATGAGCAGTTCTTC.

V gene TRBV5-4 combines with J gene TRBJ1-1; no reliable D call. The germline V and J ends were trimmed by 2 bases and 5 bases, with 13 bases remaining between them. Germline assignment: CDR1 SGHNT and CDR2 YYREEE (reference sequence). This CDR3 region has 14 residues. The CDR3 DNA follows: TGTGCCAGCAGCTTTGGGGATTGGGGAACTGAAGCTTTCTTT. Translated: CASSFGDWGTEAFF.

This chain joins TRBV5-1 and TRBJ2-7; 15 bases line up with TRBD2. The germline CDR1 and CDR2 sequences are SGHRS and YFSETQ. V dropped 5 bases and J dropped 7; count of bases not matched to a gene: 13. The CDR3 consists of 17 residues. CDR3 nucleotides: TGCGCCAGCAGATACTACAGGGGACTAGCGGGAGGTGAAGAGCAGTACTTC. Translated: CASRYYRGLAGGEEQYF.

In DNA form, the CDR3 reads TGTGCCAGCAGTAAAACCTCCCGGACAGGACCGCCACAGCCCCAGCATTTT. It codes for CASSKTSRTGPPQPQHF. The V gene is TRBV28, the J gene TRBJ1-5; TRBD1 agrees at 7 bases. With 5 bases clipped from V and 7 bases from J, the junction kept 17 bases outside the gene matches. The CDR3 extends over 17 amino acids. CDR1 is MDHEN and CDR2 is SYDVKM in the germline V gene.

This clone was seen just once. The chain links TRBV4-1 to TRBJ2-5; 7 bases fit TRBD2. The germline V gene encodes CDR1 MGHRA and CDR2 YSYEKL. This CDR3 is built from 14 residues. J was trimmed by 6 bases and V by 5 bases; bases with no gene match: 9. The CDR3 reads CASSSPGREKTQYF. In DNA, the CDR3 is TGCGCCAGCAGCTCCCCTGGGAGGGAGAAGACCCAGTACTTC.

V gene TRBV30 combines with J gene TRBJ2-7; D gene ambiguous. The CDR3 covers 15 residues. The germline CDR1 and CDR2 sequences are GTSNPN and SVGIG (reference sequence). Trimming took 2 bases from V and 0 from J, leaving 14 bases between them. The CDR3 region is CAWSPLAGVSYEQYF. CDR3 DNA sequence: TGTGCCTGGAGTCCCTTAGCTGGGGTCTCCTACGAGCAGTACTTC.

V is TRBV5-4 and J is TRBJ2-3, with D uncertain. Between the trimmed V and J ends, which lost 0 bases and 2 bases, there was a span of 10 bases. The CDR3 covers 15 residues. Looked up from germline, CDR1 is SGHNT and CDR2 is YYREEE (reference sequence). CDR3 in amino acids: CASSLVADLTDTQYF. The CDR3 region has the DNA TGTGCCAGCAGCTTGGTGGCGGACCTCACAGATACGCAGTATTTT.